The 5 T cell receptor beta chains below come from one sample, sequenced in a study of blood T cells in healthy people across ages. Primers used in a second PCR of about 7 to 11 cycles were a sample-barcoded 5' primer and a J-beta primer mix. TCRdb fed the 5' RACE reads into MiXCR, producing one record per CDR3 protein. The sample has over 1,500,000 distinct CDR3 sequences, about 49% seen once. Sequencing input: blood. The receptors derive from a woman in her 40s in good health.

The rearrangement links TRBV4-1 to TRBJ2-3; D is unresolved. V gave up 3 bases and J gave up 2 bases, with 12 bases separating them. CDR1 and CDR2 from the germline V gene are MGHRA and YSYEKL. The CDR3 consists of 15 residues. In DNA, the CDR3 is TGCGCCAGCAGCCATCCTGACACCAACACAGATACGCAGTATTTT. This codes for CASSHPDTNTDTQYF.

This clonotype has more than one count but fewer than ten. CDR3 amino acids: CASSNWNRDQETQYF. CDR3 DNA sequence: TGTGCCAGCAGTAATTGGAACAGGGATCAAGAGACCCAGTACTTC. The chain uses TRBV28 and TRBJ2-5; tentatively, D is TRBD1 (6 bases). From germline, CDR1 is MDHEN and CDR2 SYDVKM. This CDR3 is built from 15 residues. V lost 5 bases and J lost 2, with 15 bases in between.

This clonotype appeared a few times. The chain employs TRBV20-1 and TRBJ2-5; D is unclear. CDR1 is DFQATT, CDR2 SNEGSKA, per germline (reference sequence). V lost 1 base and J lost 1, with 7 bases in between. There are 13 residues in the CDR3. The CDR3 region has the DNA TGCAGTGCTAGAGCTGGCAGCCAAGAGACCCAGTACTTC. Its translation is CSARAGSQETQYF.

The V call is TRBV5-1, the J call TRBJ2-5; the match to TRBD1 covers 10 bases. The CDR3 runs 17 residues. CDR1 is SGHRS, CDR2 YFSETQ, per germline. Unmatched junction bases numbered 12, after V lost 4 bases and J lost 3 bases. The CDR3 DNA sequence: TGCGCCAGCAGCAAAGACCGGGGACAGGGGTCCGAAGAGACCCAGTACTTC. It yields the protein CASSKDRGQGSEETQYF.

The chain couples TRBV24-1 to TRBJ2-1; 7 nucleotides align to TRBD2. The DNA end favors TRBJ2-7, so the J call may be wrong. Germline V gene sequence: CDR1 KGHDR, CDR2 SFDVKD. The length of the CDR3 is 13 residues. CDR3 coding DNA: TGTGCCACCAGTGATTCCGGGGGGAATGAGCAGTACTTC. Translating it yields CATSDSGGNEQYF.